The text below deals with one T cell receptor (beta chain). The antigen it binds to is not known. It has no much larger one-base neighbor in the sample; base qualities were not kept. This specimen belongs to a study of T cell changes during pregnancy in multiple sclerosis (dated by TCRdb to about 2019). In the study overall: The study examined how the T cell repertoire changed over the course of pregnancy in women with multiple sclerosis.

From a lookup of the germline V gene, CDR1 and CDR2 are SGHAT and FQNNGV. Spanning cysteine to phenylalanine, the CDR3 consists of 14 amino acids. Only the CDR3 region is kept as DNA, spanning 42 bases read in frame from base 1. V and J are truncated by 1 base and 6 bases respectively, leaving an intervening sequence of 12 bases. Libraries were prepared through the immunoSEQ multiplex PCR assay. TCRdb provides this immuneACCESS table in a form limited to in-frame rearrangements. Some clones are lacking; in checked studies, under half of them reflect an unresolved V gene, and why the rest are absent is not known. This sample has more than 90,000 clones in its table, and over 80% of those were observed once. The ten largest clones take up just over 2% of the sample.

The sequence was collected from a female donor with multiple sclerosis, enrolled in a pregnancy study. The source material was peripheral blood, sampled after pregnancy. Recombination linked TRBV11-2 to TRBJ1-2, and perhaps TRBD1 as D gene, on 5 matching bases. The CDR3 protein: CASSLVRAGHGYTF. The DNA is TGTGCCAGCAGCTTAGTAAGGGCAGGGCATGGCTACACCTTC.